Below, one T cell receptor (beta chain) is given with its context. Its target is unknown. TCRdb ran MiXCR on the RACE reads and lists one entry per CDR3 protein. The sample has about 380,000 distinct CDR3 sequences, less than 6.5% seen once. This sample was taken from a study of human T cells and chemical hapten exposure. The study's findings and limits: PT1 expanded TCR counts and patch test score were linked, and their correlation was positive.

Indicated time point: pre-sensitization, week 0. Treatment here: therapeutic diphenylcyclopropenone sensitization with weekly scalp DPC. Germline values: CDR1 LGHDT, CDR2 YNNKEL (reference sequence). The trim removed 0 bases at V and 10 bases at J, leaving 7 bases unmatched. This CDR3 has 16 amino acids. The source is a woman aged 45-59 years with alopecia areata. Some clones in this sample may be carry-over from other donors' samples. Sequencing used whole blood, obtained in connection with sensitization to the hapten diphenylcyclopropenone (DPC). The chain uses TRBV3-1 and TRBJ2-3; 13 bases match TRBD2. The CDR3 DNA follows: TGTGCCAGCAGCCAAGACGAACTAGCGGGGGGGCTTGCGCAGTATTTT. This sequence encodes CASSQDELAGGLAQYF.